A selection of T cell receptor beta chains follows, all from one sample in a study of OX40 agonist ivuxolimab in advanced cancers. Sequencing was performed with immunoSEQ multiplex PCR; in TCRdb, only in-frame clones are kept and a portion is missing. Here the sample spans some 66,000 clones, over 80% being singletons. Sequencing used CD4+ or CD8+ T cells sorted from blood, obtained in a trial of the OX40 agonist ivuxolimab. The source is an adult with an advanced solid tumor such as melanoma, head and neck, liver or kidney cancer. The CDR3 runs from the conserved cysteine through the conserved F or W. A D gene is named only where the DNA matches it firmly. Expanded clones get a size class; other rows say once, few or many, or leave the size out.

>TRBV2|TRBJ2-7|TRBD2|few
TGTGCCAGTGGAAGGGGACTAGCGGGATCCTACGAGCAGTACTTC
CASGRGLAGSYEQYF
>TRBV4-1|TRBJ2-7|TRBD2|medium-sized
TGCGCCAGCAGCCATTTCGGGACTAGCGGACCCACCTACGAGCAGTACTTC
CASSHFGTSGPTYEQYF
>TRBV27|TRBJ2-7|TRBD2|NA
TGTGCCAGCAGTTTGGGACTAGTCTACGAGCAGTACTTC
CASSLGLVYEQYF
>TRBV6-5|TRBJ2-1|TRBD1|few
TGTGCCAGCAGAGACGGACAGGACTACAATGAGCAGTTCTTC
CASRDGQDYNEQFF
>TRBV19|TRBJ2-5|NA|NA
TGTGCCAGTAGTATAGTTTGGACTGAGACCCAGTACTTC
CASSIVWTETQYF
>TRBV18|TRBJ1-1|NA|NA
TGTGCCAGCTCACCACCGATGGGGGCGAACACTGAAGCTTTCTTT
CASSPPMGANTEAFF
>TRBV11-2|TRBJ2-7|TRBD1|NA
TGTGCCAGCAGCTTAGTCAGGGGGTCGCGATTGTACGAGCAGTACTTC
CASSLVRGSRLYEQYF
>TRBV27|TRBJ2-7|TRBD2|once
TGTGCCAGCAGTCCTCGGACTAGCGGGGCCAGCTCCTACGAGCAGTACTTC
CASSPRTSGASSYEQYF
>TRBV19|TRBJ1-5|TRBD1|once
TGTGCCAGTAGTATAGATGCCAATCACAGGGGGCAGAATCAGCCCCAGCATTTT
CASSIDANHRGQNQPQHF
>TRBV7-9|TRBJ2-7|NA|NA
TGTGCCAGCAGCTTAGTTAACCCCTACGAGCAGTACTTC
CASSLVNPYEQYF
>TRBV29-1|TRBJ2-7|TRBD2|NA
TGCAGCGTTGTAGCGGGAAAACCGCCCTACGAGCAGTACTTC
CSVVAGKPPYEQYF